This T cell receptor (beta chain) appears in the sequencing data of a study of shared clonotypes between healthy human individuals. Study-level background: Every donor yielded three CD4 naive, three CD4 memory, two CD8 naive and one CD8 memory plate.

Germline loops: CDR1 SGDLS, CDR2 YYNGEE. The ends lost 7 bases at V and 7 bases at J; junction bases unmatched: 12. The length of the CDR3 is 15 residues. With regard to this clone: No antigen is known for it.

Study outcomes and limitations: Few donors restricted represented genetic and exposure-history diversity.

It was CD45RO-negative cells, positively selected for CCR7, that made up naive CD8 cells, with terminally differentiated effector memory CD45RA+ cells excluded. Libraries were prepared by immunoSEQ multiplex PCR; TCRdb keeps only in-frame clonotypes and omits some of them. The sample includes hundreds of thousands of clones, nearly 95% seen only once; the top ten take about 24%. The gene calls are TRBV9 and TRBJ1-4; 8 bases are shared with TRBD1. Sequenced: naive CD8+ T cells sorted from blood. The receptor was derived from a man between 25 and 39 years old in good health. Written as DNA, the CDR3 is TGTGCCAGCGGCGAAGGCAGGGGGCCCAGTGAAAAACTGTTTTTT. Amino acid sequence: CASGEGRGPSEKLFF.